Reported below is one T cell receptor (beta chain). TCRdb's copy holds only in-frame clones and misses some; the assay was immunoSEQ multiplex PCR. The table shows roughly 88,000 clones, with 65% to 90% occurring only once. This entry belongs to a study of blood T cell repertoires in COVID-19. Study-level background: Collection of acute and convalescent COVID-19 samples took place in the United States, Italy and Spain. T cells, B-cell-depleted T cells, or PBMCs provided the cDNA or gDNA that served as material.

The J segment lost 1 base and the V segment lost 0 bases, leaving 2 bases of the junction unmatched. The germline V gene encodes CDR1 MNHEY and CDR2 SVGAGI. The CDR3 sequence is 15 residues long. What was sequenced was peripheral blood. This TCR was recovered from an elderly woman with active or convalescent COVID-19. The chain carries TRBV6-5 and TRBJ1-2, with 7 nucleotides matching TRBD1. CDR3 bases: TGTGCCAGCAGTTACTCCCGACAGGGTAACTATGGCTACACCTTC. As protein: CASSYSRQGNYGYTF.